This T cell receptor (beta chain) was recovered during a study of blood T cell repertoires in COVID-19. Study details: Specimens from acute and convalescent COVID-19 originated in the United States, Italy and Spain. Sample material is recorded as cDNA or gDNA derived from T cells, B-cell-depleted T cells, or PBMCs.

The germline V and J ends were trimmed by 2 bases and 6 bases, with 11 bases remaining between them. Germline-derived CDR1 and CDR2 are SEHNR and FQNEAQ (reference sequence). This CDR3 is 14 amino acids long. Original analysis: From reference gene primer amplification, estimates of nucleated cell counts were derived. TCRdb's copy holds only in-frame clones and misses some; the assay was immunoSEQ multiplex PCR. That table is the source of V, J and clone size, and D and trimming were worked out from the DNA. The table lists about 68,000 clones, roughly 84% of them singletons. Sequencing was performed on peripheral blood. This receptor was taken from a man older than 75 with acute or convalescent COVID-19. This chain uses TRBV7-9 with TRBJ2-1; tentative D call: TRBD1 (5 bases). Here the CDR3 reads CASSLNGQGNEQFF. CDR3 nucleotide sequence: TGTGCCAGCAGCTTAAATGGTCAGGGCAATGAGCAGTTCTTC.